The 25 T cell receptor beta chains in this list originate from one sample, sequenced in a study of blood T cell repertoires in COVID-19. Generated by immunoSEQ multiplex PCR, the TCRdb table keeps only in-frame clones and is missing some. This sample has tens of thousands of clones, with about nine tenths found just once. The sequenced sample consisted of peripheral blood. All receptors derive from a human donor in a cohort sampled during active COVID-19.

This chain joins TRBV3-1 (or the pseudogene TRBV3-2) and TRBJ2-3; 12 bases map to TRBD2. The germline V gene has CDR1 LGHDT and CDR2 YNNKEL (reference sequence). CDR3 size: 18 residues. Trimming at V came to 1 base and at J to 3 bases, leaving 8 bases not matched to a gene. CDR3 bases: TGTGCCAGCAGCCAAGTAGGCCTAGCGGGGGGGCGTACAGATACGCAGTATTTT. Translated: CASSQVGLAGGRTDTQYF.

This sequence joins TRBV11-2 and TRBJ2-3; 7 bases map to TRBD2. This CDR3 is 16 amino acids long. Germline V gene sequence: CDR1 SGHAT, CDR2 FQNNGV. The V segment lost 0 bases and the J segment 3 bases; nucleotides outside the gene matches: 6. DNA of the CDR3: TGTGCCAGCAGCTTAGACGCGGGAGCGGGTACAGATACGCAGTATTTT. The encoded protein is CASSLDAGAGTDTQYF.

The V and J genes are TRBV7-2 and TRBJ2-7; TRBD2 might be the D (6 bases). Germline lookup yields CDR1 SGHTA and CDR2 FQGNSA. The length of the CDR3 is 15 residues. The V end lost 5 bases, the J end lost 5 bases, and 19 bases lay between the germline ends. CDR3 in amino acids: CASSLFSGKRDEQYF. In DNA, the CDR3 is TGTGCCAGCAGCCTCTTTTCGGGTAAGCGGGACGAGCAGTACTTC.

The V call is TRBV6-5, the J call TRBJ2-7, with a tentative D call TRBD1 (7 bases). Germline values: CDR1 MNHEY, CDR2 SVGAGI. The germline V and J ends were trimmed by 8 bases and 2 bases, with 10 bases remaining between them. The CDR3 totals 12 residues. CDR3 sequence: CASQGGPYEQYF. The CDR3 DNA sequence: TGTGCCAGCCAGGGGGGCCCCTACGAGCAGTACTTC.

In this sample, this clone turned up once. The V gene is TRBV18, the J gene TRBJ1-3; D remains ambiguous. The CDR3 is made up of 15 amino acids. Germline-derived CDR1 and CDR2 are KGHSH and LQKENI. Trimming took off 3 bases at V and 2 bases at J, with 11 bases between the two ends. The chain's CDR3 is CASSPERAAGNTIYF. The CDR3 region has the DNA TGTGCCAGCTCACCGGAGAGGGCAGCTGGAAACACCATATATTTT.

The chain combines TRBV6-5 with TRBJ2-7; D is perhaps TRBD2 (6 bases). This CDR3 has 14 amino acids. Trimming pared 6 bases from V and 5 bases from J, leaving 17 bases between. From germline, CDR1 is MNHEY and CDR2 SVGAGI. Here the CDR3 reads CASRGELAQNEQYF. The DNA of the CDR3 is TGTGCCAGCAGAGGGGAGCTAGCGCAAAACGAGCAGTACTTC.

The CDR3 loop is CATSDLRAGYVYYSNQPQHF. CDR3 nucleotide sequence: TGTGCCACCAGTGATTTGAGGGCAGGGTACGTATATTATAGCAATCAGCCCCAGCATTTT. The rearrangement uses TRBV24-1 and TRBJ1-5, with TRBD1 as a possible D gene (5 bases). The V gene's germline CDR1 is KGHDR and CDR2 SFDVKD. The CDR3 length is 20 residues. V lost 0 bases and J 0 bases, leaving 20 bases between the germline ends.

The chain recombines TRBV4-2 with TRBJ2-7; 8 bases match TRBD1. The CDR3 runs 15 residues. V lost 0 bases and J lost 2; bases outside the gene matches: 3. Germline V gene data show CDR1 as LGHNA and CDR2 as YNFKEQ. CDR3 sequence (DNA): TGTGCCAGCAGCCAAGATCCACAGGGGGCCTACGAGCAGTACTTC. It yields the protein CASSQDPQGAYEQYF.

This chain connects TRBV5-4 to TRBJ2-2, with a possible D match to TRBD2 (5 bases). Germline loops: CDR1 SGHNT, CDR2 YYREEE (reference sequence). This CDR3 has 14 residues. Trimming left V 3 bases short and J 7 bases short, with 13 bases between. CDR3 sequence: CASSSGGPDGELFF. CDR3 DNA: TGTGCCAGCAGCTCCGGAGGCCCGGACGGGGAGCTGTTTTTT.

This clone is a singleton in its sample. The V call is TRBV7-9, the J call TRBJ2-1; no firm D call. The CDR3 has 12 amino acids. CDR1 and CDR2 from the germline V gene are SEHNR and FQNEAQ (reference sequence). The CDR3: CAGEVSYNEQFF. For the CDR3, the DNA is TGTGCGGGTGAGGTCTCCTACAATGAGCAGTTCTTC.

The V call is TRBV12-5, the J call TRBJ2-2; a weak D match, TRBD2 (5 bases). The CDR3 spans 13 residues. V lost 1 base, J lost 5 bases, and 5 bases lay in between. The V gene's germline CDR1 is LGHNT and CDR2 FRNRAP. Written as DNA, the CDR3 is TGTGCTAGTGGTTTGGGCGGGACCGGGGAGCTGTTTTTT. This codes for CASGLGGTGELFF.

The V call is TRBV7-2, the J call TRBJ2-1, with 8 bases identical to TRBD2. The ends lost 1 base at V and 4 bases at J; junction bases unmatched: 3. Germline CDR1 SGHTA, CDR2 FQGNSA. The CDR3 extends over 15 amino acids. CDR3 DNA sequence: TGTGCCAGCAGCTTAGTAGCGGGGAGTTACAATGAGCAGTTCTTC. It yields the protein CASSLVAGSYNEQFF.

V and J are TRBV6-6 and TRBJ2-7, with D perhaps matching TRBD1 (5 bases). The CDR3 extends over 13 amino acids. Trimming took 7 bases from V and 1 from J, leaving 11 bases between them. CDR1 is MNHNY and CDR2 is SVGAGI in the germline V gene (reference sequence). The CDR3 nucleotides are TGTGCCAGCACGACAGCAGGATCCTACGAGCAGTACTTC. This gives the protein CASTTAGSYEQYF.

The chain is built from TRBV4-2 and TRBJ2-7; D possibly corresponds to TRBD1 (5 bases). The CDR3 sequence is 15 residues long. V dropped 0 bases and J dropped 6 bases, with 15 bases sitting between them. Germline-derived CDR1 and CDR2 are LGHNA and YNFKEQ. The CDR3 coding sequence is TGTGCCAGCAGCCAAGAAGAGTCAGGGTCGTCCGAGCAGTACTTC. Translating gives CASSQEESGSSEQYF.

V and J are TRBV11-2 and TRBJ2-5; no reliable D call. The germline V gene encodes CDR1 SGHAT and CDR2 FQNNGV. This CDR3 region has 16 residues. V dropped 1 base and J dropped 6 bases, with 18 bases sitting between them. The chain's CDR3 is CASSLARVGTSKTQYF. The CDR3 DNA sequence: TGTGCCAGCAGCTTAGCCCGGGTAGGAACATCCAAGACCCAGTACTTC.

The chain recombines TRBV5-4 with TRBJ1-2, with 7 bases fitting TRBD1. With 0 bases clipped from V and 4 bases from J, the junction kept 3 bases outside the gene matches. Germline lookup yields CDR1 SGHNT and CDR2 YYREEE (reference sequence). This CDR3 comprises 14 residues. CDR3 nucleotides: TGTGCCAGCAGCTTGGAGGCAGGGGGCTATGGCTACACCTTC. As protein: CASSLEAGGYGYTF.

The rearrangement joins TRBV12-5 to TRBJ2-3; 8 bases align to TRBD2. Unmatched junction bases numbered 6, after V lost 1 base and J lost 0 bases. Germline-derived CDR1 and CDR2 are LGHNT and FRNRAP. The CDR3 loop spans 17 amino acids. The CDR3, as DNA: TGTGCTAGTGGTTTGGATACCGGGACTAGGAGCACAGATACGCAGTATTTT. It specifies CASGLDTGTRSTDTQYF.

The V gene is TRBV5-6, the J gene TRBJ1-5; 10 bases align to TRBD1. The CDR3 extends over 15 amino acids. Germline CDR1 reads SGHDT; CDR2 reads YYEEEE. Trimming took 4 bases from V and 2 from J; bases not matched to a gene: 3. In nucleotides, the CDR3 is TGTGCCAGCAGCGGCGGGACAGGGGGCAATCAGCCCCAGCATTTT. Its protein product is CASSGGTGGNQPQHF.

The chain uses TRBV5-1 and TRBJ2-3, with TRBD2 matching 12 bases. CDR3 length: 16 residues. V was clipped by 4 bases and J by 4 bases; unmatched bases: 7. Germline V gene sequence: CDR1 SGHRS, CDR2 YFSETQ. The CDR3 DNA sequence: TGCGCCAGCAGCACTGCGACTAGCGGGAGCGCAGATACGCAGTATTTT. This encodes CASSTATSGSADTQYF.

The chain uses TRBV19 and TRBJ1-1; 9 nucleotides match TRBD1. J was trimmed by 10 bases and V by 9 bases; bases with no gene match: 9. From germline, CDR1 is LNHDA and CDR2 SQIVND (reference sequence). The CDR3 covers 12 residues. The CDR3 DNA is TGTGCCAGAGCCGGGACAGGGTGTCGAGCTTTCTTT. This encodes CARAGTGCRAFF. The whole variable domain, filled in from reference TRBV19 and TRBJ1-1, reads DGGITQSPKYLFRKEGQNVTLSCEQNLNHDAMYWYRQDPGQGLRLIYYSQIVNDFQKGDIAEGYSVSREKKESFPLTVTSAQKNPTAFYLCARAGTGCRAFFGQGTRLTVV.

The rearrangement links TRBV28 to TRBJ2-7, with 8 bases aligning to TRBD2. CDR1 is MDHEN, CDR2 SYDVKM, per germline. V was pared by 3 bases and J by 3 bases, with 7 bases of the junction left unmatched. The CDR3 covers 15 residues. The CDR3 DNA follows: TGTGCCAGCAGTTTCGGCGGGCGGGGGGTCTACGAGCAGTACTTC. Its translation is CASSFGGRGVYEQYF.

This clone has a single count. This CDR3 is CASSLKDGWDRDNQPQHF. The DNA of the CDR3 is TGTGCCAGCAGTTTAAAGGACGGGTGGGACAGGGATAATCAGCCCCAGCATTTT. The J gene is TRBJ1-5, the V gene TRBV28, with 9 nucleotides matching TRBD1. With 2 bases clipped from V and 4 bases from J, the junction kept 12 bases outside the gene matches. CDR1 MDHEN and CDR2 SYDVKM come from the germline V gene. There are 18 residues in the CDR3.

The CDR3 bases are TGTGCCAGCAGTTTCCCCCCTAGAGATGGGCAGTATTTT. Its protein is CASSFPPRDGQYF. The rearrangement uses TRBV28 and TRBJ2-3; D gene uncertain. The CDR3 has 13 residues. The germline V and J ends were trimmed by 3 bases and 11 bases, with 15 bases remaining between them. The germline CDR1 and CDR2 sequences are MDHEN and SYDVKM.

This rearrangement joins TRBV28 to TRBJ1-2; tentatively, D is TRBD1 (5 bases). Germline values: CDR1 MDHEN, CDR2 SYDVKM. V dropped 1 base and J dropped 2 bases, with 11 bases sitting between them. CDR3 size: 15 residues. The CDR3 spells CASSLFPGWNYGYTF. The CDR3 nucleotides are TGTGCCAGCAGTTTATTTCCAGGGTGGAACTATGGCTACACCTTC.

The chain recombines TRBV28 with TRBJ1-4; D remains ambiguous. Germline V lookup: CDR1 MDHEN, CDR2 SYDVKM. This CDR3 contains 12 residues. V was shortened by 2 bases and J by 6 bases, with 4 bases between the two germline ends. The CDR3 spells CASSLSDEKLFF. CDR3 sequence (DNA): TGTGCCAGCAGTTTAAGCGATGAAAAACTGTTTTTT.